What follows are 3 T cell receptor beta chains derived from one specimen sequenced in a study of human T cells and chemical hapten exposure. A single record per CDR3 protein comes from TCRdb applying MiXCR to the RACE reads. The sample lists about 90,000 distinct CDR3 sequences; roughly 10% were seen once. The time point here: patch test 3, about 24 weeks after DPC sensitization. The treatment here: therapeutic diphenylcyclopropenone sensitization with weekly scalp DPC. The sequences come from whole blood, collected in connection with sensitization to the hapten diphenylcyclopropenone (DPC). These receptors were taken from a woman younger than 45 with alopecia areata. Some clones in this sample may be carry-over from other donors' samples.

This clonotype was counted many times. The V call is TRBV28, the J call TRBJ2-2, with D unclear. The CDR3 length is 12 residues. Trimming cost V 8 bases and J 7 bases, with 11 bases left between them. The germline V gene has CDR1 MDHEN and CDR2 SYDVKM. The CDR3 reads CASPSQFGELFF. The CDR3 DNA reads as TGTGCCAGCCCTTCGCAGTTCGGGGAGCTGTTTTTT.

This clonotype was detected only a few times. The V and J genes are TRBV5-1 and TRBJ2-1; 7 bases map to TRBD2. After removal of 2 bases from V and 8 bases from J, the junction contained 7 bases not matched to a gene. This CDR3 has 14 amino acids. Per germline, CDR1 SGHRS and CDR2 YFSETQ. CDR3 loop: CASSFGEGRDEQFF. The CDR3 nucleotides read TGCGCCAGCAGCTTCGGCGAGGGGAGGGATGAGCAGTTCTTC. The full variable domain, in which reference TRBV5-1 and TRBJ2-1 provide the parts outside the CDR3, is KAGVTQTPRYLIKTRGQQVTLSCSPISGHRSVSWYQQTPGQGLQFLFEYFSETQRNKGNFPGRFSGRQFSNSRSEMNVSTLELGDSALYLCASSFGEGRDEQFFGPGTRLTVL.

This clonotype appeared many times. The chain recombines TRBV10-3 with TRBJ2-7; 9 bases line up with TRBD1. Germline V gene sequence: CDR1 ENHRY, CDR2 SYGVKD. The CDR3 runs to 15 residues. V dropped 3 bases and J dropped 6; count of bases not matched to a gene: 9. The CDR3 sequence: CAISERTGGFLEQYF. CDR3 coding DNA: TGTGCCATCAGTGAACGAACAGGGGGCTTCCTCGAGCAGTACTTC.